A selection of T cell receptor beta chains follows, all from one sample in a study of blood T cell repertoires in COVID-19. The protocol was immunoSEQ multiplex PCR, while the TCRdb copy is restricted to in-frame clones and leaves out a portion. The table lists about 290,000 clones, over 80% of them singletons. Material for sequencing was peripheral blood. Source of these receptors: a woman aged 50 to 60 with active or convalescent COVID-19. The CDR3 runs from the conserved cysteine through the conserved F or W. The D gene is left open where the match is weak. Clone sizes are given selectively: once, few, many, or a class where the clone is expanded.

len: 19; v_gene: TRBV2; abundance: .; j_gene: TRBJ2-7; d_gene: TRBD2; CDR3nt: TGTGCCAGCAGTGAAGGGGTCCTAGCGGGAGAAGGGAACTCCTACGAGCAGTACTTC; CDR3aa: CASSEGVLAGEGNSYEQYF
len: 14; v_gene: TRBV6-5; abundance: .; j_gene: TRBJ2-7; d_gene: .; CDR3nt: TGTGCCAGCAGACGACTCTTCCAAGTTGAAGAGCAGTACTTC; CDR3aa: CASRRLFQVEEQYF
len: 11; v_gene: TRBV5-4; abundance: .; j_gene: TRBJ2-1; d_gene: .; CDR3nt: TGTGCCAGCAGCTTGGCCGATGAGCAGTTCTTC; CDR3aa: CASSLADEQFF
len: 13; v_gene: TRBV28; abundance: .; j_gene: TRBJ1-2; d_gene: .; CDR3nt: TGTGCCAGCGAGGGTTTAGCTAACTATGGCTACACCTTC; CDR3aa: CASEGLANYGYTF
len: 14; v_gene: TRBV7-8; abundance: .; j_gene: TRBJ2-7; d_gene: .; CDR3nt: TGTGCCAGCAGCTTAGAGCGGATCCCATACGAGCAGTACTTC; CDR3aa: CASSLERIPYEQYF
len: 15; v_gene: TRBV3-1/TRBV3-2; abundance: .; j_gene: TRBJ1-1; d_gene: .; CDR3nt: TGTGCCAGCAGCCTTAGGAGGCAACAGGGCACTGAAGCTTTCTTT; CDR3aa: CASSLRRQQGTEAFF
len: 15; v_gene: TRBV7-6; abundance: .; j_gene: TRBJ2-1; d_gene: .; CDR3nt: TGTGCCAGCAGCCTCCGGACAGAGAAGTACAATGAGCAGTTCTTC; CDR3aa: CASSLRTEKYNEQFF
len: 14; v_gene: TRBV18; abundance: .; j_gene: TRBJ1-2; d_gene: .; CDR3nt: TGTGCCAGCTCACTGGCGACAGAACGCTATGGCTACACCTTC; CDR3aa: CASSLATERYGYTF
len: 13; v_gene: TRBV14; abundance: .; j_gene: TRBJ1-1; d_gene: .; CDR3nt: TGTGCCAGCAGCGTCTCAACTAACACTGAAGCTTTCTTT; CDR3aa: CASSVSTNTEAFF
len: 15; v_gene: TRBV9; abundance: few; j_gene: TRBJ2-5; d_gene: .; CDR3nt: TGTGCCAGCAGCGTAGGGGGCGGGGCAGGGGAGACCCAGTACTTC; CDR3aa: CASSVGGGAGETQYF
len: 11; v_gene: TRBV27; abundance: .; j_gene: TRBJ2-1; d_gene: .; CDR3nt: TGTGCCAGCAGTTTGAGGAATGAGCAGTTCTTC; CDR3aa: CASSLRNEQFF
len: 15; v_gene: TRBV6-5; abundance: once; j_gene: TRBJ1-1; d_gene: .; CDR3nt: TGTGCCAGCAGTTACGAGCCATCCCCGAACACTGAAGCTTTCTTT; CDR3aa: CASSYEPSPNTEAFF
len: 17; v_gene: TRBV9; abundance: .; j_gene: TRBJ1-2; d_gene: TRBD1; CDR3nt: TGTGCCAGCAGCGTTTCGACAGGGGAAGGGTGGGACTATGGCTACACCTTC; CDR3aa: CASSVSTGEGWDYGYTF
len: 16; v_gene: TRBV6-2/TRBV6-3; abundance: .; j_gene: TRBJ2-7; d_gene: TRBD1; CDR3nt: TGTGCCAGCAGTTCACGACCAGGACAGGGAACCTACGAGCAGTACTTC; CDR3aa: CASSSRPGQGTYEQYF
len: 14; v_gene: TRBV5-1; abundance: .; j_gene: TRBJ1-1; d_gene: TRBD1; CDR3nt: TGCGCCAGCAGCTTTGGGACAGCGAACACTGAAGCTTTCTTT; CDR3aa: CASSFGTANTEAFF
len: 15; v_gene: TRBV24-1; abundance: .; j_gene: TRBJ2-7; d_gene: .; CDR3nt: TGTGCCACCAGTGACTCCTCGACAGGAGGCTACGAGCAGTACTTC; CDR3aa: CATSDSSTGGYEQYF
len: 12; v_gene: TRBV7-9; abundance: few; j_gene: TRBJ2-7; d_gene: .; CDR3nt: TGTGCCACCCTTAGCGGCTCCTACGAGCAGTACTTC; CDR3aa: CATLSGSYEQYF
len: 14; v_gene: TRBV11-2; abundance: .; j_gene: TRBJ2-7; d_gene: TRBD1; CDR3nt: TGTGCCAGCAGCGCACGGACAGGGCCCTACGAGCAGTACTTC; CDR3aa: CASSARTGPYEQYF
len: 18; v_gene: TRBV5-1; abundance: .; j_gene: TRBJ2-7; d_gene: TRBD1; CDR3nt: TGCGCTAGCAGCTACCGAACGACGGGACAGGGCCTCTCCTACGAGCAGTACTTC; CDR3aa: CASSYRTTGQGLSYEQYF
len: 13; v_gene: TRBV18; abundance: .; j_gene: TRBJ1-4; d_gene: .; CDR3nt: TGTGCCAGCTCTGACCTAACGGGTGAAAAACTGTTTTTT; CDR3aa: CASSDLTGEKLFF
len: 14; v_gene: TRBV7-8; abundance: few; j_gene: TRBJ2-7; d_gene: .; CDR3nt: TGTGCCAGCAGCCTGAGGAGGGATCGCTACGAGCAGTACTTC; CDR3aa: CASSLRRDRYEQYF
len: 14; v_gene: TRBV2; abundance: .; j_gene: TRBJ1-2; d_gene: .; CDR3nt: TGTGCCAGCAACCTCCAGGGGCACAACTATGGCTACACCTTC; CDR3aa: CASNLQGHNYGYTF
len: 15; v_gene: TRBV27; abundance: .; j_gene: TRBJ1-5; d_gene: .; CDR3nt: TGTGCCAGCAGTTTATCGGAGGCGGACAATCAGCCCCAGCATTTT; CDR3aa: CASSLSEADNQPQHF
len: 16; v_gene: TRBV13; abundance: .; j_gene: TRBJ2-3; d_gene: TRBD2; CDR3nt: TGTGCCAGCAGCTCCTCTGGACTAGCGGCGTCAGATACGCAGTATTTT; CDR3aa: CASSSSGLAASDTQYF
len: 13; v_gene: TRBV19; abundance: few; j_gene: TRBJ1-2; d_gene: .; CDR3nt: TGTGCCAGCTACTCAGGAAGCGGGAATGGCTACACCTTC; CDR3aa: CASYSGSGNGYTF
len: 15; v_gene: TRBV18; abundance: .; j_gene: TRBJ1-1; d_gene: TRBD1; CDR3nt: TGTGCCAGCTCACCACCTTTCGCCAGGGGGACTGAAGCTTTCTTT; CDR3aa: CASSPPFARGTEAFF
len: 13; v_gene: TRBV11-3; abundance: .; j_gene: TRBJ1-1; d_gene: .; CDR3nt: TGTGCCAGCAGCCGGGGGGTGAACACTGAAGCTTTCTTT; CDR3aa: CASSRGVNTEAFF
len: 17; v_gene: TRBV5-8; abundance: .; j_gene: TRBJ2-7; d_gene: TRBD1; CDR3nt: TGTGCCAGCAGCTTGTCACCTAACAGGGGTCGGTACTACGAGCAGTACTTC; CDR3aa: CASSLSPNRGRYYEQYF
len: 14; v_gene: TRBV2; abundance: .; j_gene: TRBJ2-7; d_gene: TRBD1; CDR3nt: TGTGCCAGCAGTAGGCAGGGGGCGCGCGGCGAGCAGTACTTC; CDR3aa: CASSRQGARGEQYF
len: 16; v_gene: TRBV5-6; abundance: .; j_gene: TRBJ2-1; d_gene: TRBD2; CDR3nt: TGTGCCAGCAGCCTACTTAGCGGGAGCTCCTACAATGAGCAGTTCTTC; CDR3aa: CASSLLSGSSYNEQFF
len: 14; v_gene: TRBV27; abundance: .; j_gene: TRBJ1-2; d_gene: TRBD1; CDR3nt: TGTGCCAGCAGTCTCAACAGGGGACTCGATGGCTACACCTTC; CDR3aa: CASSLNRGLDGYTF
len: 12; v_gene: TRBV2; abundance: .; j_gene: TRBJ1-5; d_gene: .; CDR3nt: TGTGCCAGCAGTGAACAGGGTCAGCCCCAGCATTTT; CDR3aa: CASSEQGQPQHF